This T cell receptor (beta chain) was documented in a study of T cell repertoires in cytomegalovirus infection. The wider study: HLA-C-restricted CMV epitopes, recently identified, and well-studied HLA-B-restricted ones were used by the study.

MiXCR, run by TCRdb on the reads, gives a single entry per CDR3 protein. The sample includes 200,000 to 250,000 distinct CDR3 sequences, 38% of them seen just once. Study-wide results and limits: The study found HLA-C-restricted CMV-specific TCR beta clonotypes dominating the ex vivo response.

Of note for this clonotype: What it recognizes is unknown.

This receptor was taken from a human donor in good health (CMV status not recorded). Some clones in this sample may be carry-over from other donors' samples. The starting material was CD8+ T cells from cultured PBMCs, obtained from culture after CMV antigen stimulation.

This CDR3 reads CASSIGTGVPGELFF. CDR3 bases: TGTGCCAGTAGTATAGGGACAGGGGTTCCCGGGGAGCTGTTTTTT. The chain couples TRBV19 to TRBJ2-2; 9 bases fit TRBD1. V dropped 1 base and J dropped 6; count of bases not matched to a gene: 3. The CDR3 has 15 amino acids. The V gene's germline CDR1 is LNHDA and CDR2 SQIVND (reference sequence).